Sequencing of this T cell receptor (beta chain) was carried out in a study of T cell responses to AZD1222 COVID-19 vaccine. Whole-study results and caveats: Spike-specific TCR breadth and depth rose after two AZD1222 doses. Donors were largely white British and mainly female; clonal diversity was possibly underestimated. The study identified only five to seven AZD1222 recipients as seropositive at baseline. CD4 TCRs associated with vaccination spanned spike, dominating at 160-218 and 743-854.

The V end lost 3 bases, the J end lost 6 bases, and 9 bases lay between the germline ends. Germline V gene sequence: CDR1 MNHNS, CDR2 SASEGT. There are 13 residues in the CDR3. As for this clone: Its target is unknown.

Method: immunoSEQ multiplex PCR; TCRdb's copy keeps in-frame clones and lacks some. Of 150,000 to 200,000 clones in the sample, 90% to 95% were seen once. The receptor was isolated from an adult in good health. The rearrangement links TRBV6-1 to TRBJ1-5, with D possibly being TRBD1 (5 bases). Sequenced material: peripheral blood, taken on day 0 of AZD1222 vaccination. The CDR3 DNA follows: TGTGCCAGCAGTGACCTGGGGCTTCAGCCCCAGCATTTT. It yields the protein CASSDLGLQPQHF.